The text below deals with one T cell receptor (beta chain). This entry is derived from a study of T cell responses to AZD1222 COVID-19 vaccine. CDR3 length equals 15 residues. V gave up 2 bases and J gave up 8 bases, with 14 bases separating them. From germline, CDR1 is SGHRS and CDR2 YFSETQ. TCRdb's copy holds only in-frame clones and misses some; the assay was immunoSEQ multiplex PCR. The sample holds fewer than 200,000 clones, 70% to 90% seen once. The sequence was obtained from an adult who received the MenACWY meningococcal vaccine as a control. The sample consisted of peripheral blood, taken 28 days after the second dose of the MenACWY control vaccine. The V call is TRBV5-1, the J call TRBJ1-6, with D maybe TRBD1 (5 bases). CDR3 sequence: CASSFKGGVDSPLHF. CDR3 DNA: TGCGCCAGCAGCTTCAAGGGAGGGGTCGATTCACCCCTCCACTTT.